This TCR beta chain was obtained from a study of blood T cell repertoires in COVID-19. Study as a whole: Specimens from acute and convalescent COVID-19 originated in the United States, Italy and Spain.

The CDR3 runs 14 residues. With 10 bases removed from V and 6 bases from J, the gap between germline ends came to 18 bases. Looked up from germline, CDR1 is MDHEN and CDR2 is SYDVKM. Details on this clone: A much larger clone differs by one base, so this may be a read error.

Per the original data handling: Amplification of reference gene primers was used by the study to estimate nucleated cell counts. Sequencing was performed with immunoSEQ multiplex PCR; in TCRdb, only in-frame clones are kept and a portion is missing. V, J and clone size are those of that table, while D and trimming were read from the DNA. The table has tens of thousands of clones, over 70% seen once. The origin of this receptor is a man in his 70s who had recovered from COVID-19. Sequences were obtained from peripheral blood. The chain links TRBV28 to TRBJ2-2; D is uncertain. This chain's CDR3 is CATLKTEFAGELFF. CDR3 bases: TGTGCCACCCTCAAAACAGAGTTCGCCGGGGAGCTGTTTTTT.